A single sample is the source of the 18 T cell receptor beta chains below, sequenced in a study of T cell responses to AZD1222 COVID-19 vaccine. The repertoire was sequenced with immunoSEQ multiplex PCR; TCRdb's copy has only in-frame clones and lacks some. The profile shows tens of thousands of clones, around 87% of them singletons. This sample comprised peripheral blood, obtained 28 days after the second AZD1222 dose. Source of these receptors: an adult who received the AZD1222 COVID-19 vaccine.

The V and J genes are TRBV6-5 and TRBJ1-2, with D unclear. There are 14 residues in the CDR3. Germline lookup yields CDR1 MNHEY and CDR2 SVGAGI. Trimming took off 0 bases at V and 5 bases at J, with 10 bases between the two ends. The CDR3 coding sequence is TGTGCCAGCAGTTACTCCGCGGGTAATTATGGCTACACCTTC. Residues: CASSYSAGNYGYTF.

The rearrangement links TRBV14 to TRBJ1-6; TRBD1 might be the D (6 bases). Germline values: CDR1 SGHDN, CDR2 FVKESK. This CDR3 comprises 19 residues. V shed 0 bases and J shed 4 bases, with 19 bases lying between them. CDR3 DNA sequence: TGTGCCAGCAGCCAAGATTCCGTATTTGGGGGCCATTATAATTCACCCCTCCACTTT. Amino acids: CASSQDSVFGGHYNSPLHF.

The gene calls are TRBV11-2 and TRBJ1-4; D remains ambiguous. Between the trimmed V and J ends, which lost 1 base and 3 bases, there was a span of 6 bases. Germline CDR1 SGHAT, CDR2 FQNNGV. There are 14 residues in the CDR3. CDR3 coding DNA: TGTGCCAGCAGCTTAGGGGTGGCTAATGAAAAACTGTTTTTT. Protein: CASSLGVANEKLFF.

V and J are TRBV30 and TRBJ1-4; 11 bases align to TRBD1. The V segment lost 1 base and the J segment 6 bases; nucleotides outside the gene matches: 7. The germline gives CDR1 GTSNPN, CDR2 SVGIG (reference sequence). CDR3 length: 16 amino acids. The CDR3 DNA is TGTGCCTGGAGTGGGGACCGGGACAGGGGGTATGAAAAACTGTTTTTT. It yields the protein CAWSGDRDRGYEKLFF.

This chain uses TRBV7-8 with TRBJ1-4; D gene uncertain. V lost 0 bases and J 4 bases, leaving 9 bases between the germline ends. Germline CDR1 SGHVS, CDR2 FQNEAQ. There are 15 residues in the CDR3. CDR3 nucleotide sequence: TGTGCCAGCAGCTTAGCTTCGGGGATTAATGAAAAACTGTTTTTT. Translated: CASSLASGINEKLFF.

The chain couples TRBV29-1 to TRBJ2-1; no clear D gene. This CDR3 has 12 residues. V lost 2 bases and J lost 5, with 7 bases in between. The germline V gene has CDR1 SQVTM and CDR2 ANQGSEA. The CDR3 nucleotides read TGCAGCGTTGAACTAGGGCACAATGAGCAGTTCTTC. This gives the protein CSVELGHNEQFF.

V and J are TRBV11-2 and TRBJ2-5; 8 bases map to TRBD1. Germline CDR1 and CDR2: SGHAT and FQNNGV. The CDR3 contains 15 residues. Trimming removed 5 bases from V and 2 bases from J; junction bases left unmatched: 7. The CDR3 region is CASSPRTGRQETQYF. The CDR3 DNA reads TGTGCCAGCAGCCCTCGGACAGGGAGGCAAGAGACCCAGTACTTC.

The chain combines TRBV4-3 with TRBJ1-2, with D unresolved. The ends were cut back, 1 base at V and 5 bases at J, with 5 bases in the middle. CDR3 length: 12 amino acids. The germline gives CDR1 LGHNA, CDR2 YSLEER. CDR3 sequence: CASSQGQYGYTF. CDR3 in DNA: TGCGCCAGCAGCCAAGGCCAGTATGGCTACACCTTC.

DNA for the CDR3: TGTGCCAGCAGCCAAGAGCTACGCCTAGCGGGGGACTACGAGCAGTACTTC. Its protein is CASSQELRLAGDYEQYF. The chain recombines TRBV4-2 with TRBJ2-7; TRBD2 matches 10 bases. With V trimmed by 0 bases and J by 3 bases, 8 bases remained unmatched. This CDR3 contains 17 residues. Per the germline V gene, CDR1 is LGHNA and CDR2 is YNFKEQ.

The CDR3 DNA follows: TGTGCCTGGAGCGTACCACTTACAGGGAGAGAGACCCAGTACTTC. Translation gives CAWSVPLTGRETQYF. This chain links TRBV30 with TRBJ2-5; tentatively, D is TRBD1 (6 bases). V was cut by 3 bases and J by 4 bases, with 18 bases left in between. Germline V lookup: CDR1 GTSNPN, CDR2 SVGIG (reference sequence). This CDR3 has 15 residues.

The V and J genes are TRBV2 and TRBJ1-5, with TRBD1 as a possible D gene (5 bases). The ends were cut back, 4 bases at V and 3 bases at J, with 10 bases in the middle. CDR1 is SNHLY and CDR2 is FYNNEI in the germline V gene. The CDR3 spans 14 residues. The CDR3 DNA reads as TGTGCCAGCAGTGTAGCACAGGCCAATCAGCCCCAGCATTTT. It encodes CASSVAQANQPQHF.

The chain employs TRBV6-1 and TRBJ2-2, with D perhaps matching TRBD1 (5 bases). Germline assignment: CDR1 MNHNS and CDR2 SASEGT. There are 15 residues in the CDR3. The V gene lost 3 bases and the J gene lost 2 bases, with 10 bases spanning the gap. CDR3 DNA sequence: TGTGCCAGCAGTGACAGGGCCCTTAACACCGGGGAGCTGTTTTTT. Its translation: CASSDRALNTGELFF.

J is TRBJ1-4 and V is TRBV7-9; 8 positions match TRBD1. The J segment lost 8 bases and the V segment lost 5 bases, leaving 10 bases of the junction unmatched. The CDR3 contains 15 residues. The germline CDR1 and CDR2 sequences are SEHNR and FQNEAQ (reference sequence). The CDR3 bases are TGTGCCAGCAGCCCTGGGACAGGACGGACCGAAAAACTGTTTTTT. Its protein is CASSPGTGRTEKLFF.

A few counts support this clone. The CDR3: CASSLTFGAQPGELFF. The DNA of the CDR3 is TGCGCCAGCAGCCTAACGTTTGGGGCGCAGCCCGGGGAGCTGTTTTTT. The V gene is TRBV5-1, the J gene TRBJ2-2; TRBD1 is a possible D gene (5 bases). Germline V gives CDR1 SGHRS, CDR2 YFSETQ. V lost 4 bases to trimming and J lost 6 bases, with 19 bases between them. The CDR3 sequence is 16 residues long. The entire variable domain, with the rest obtained from reference TRBV5-1 and TRBJ2-2, is as follows: KAGVTQTPRYLIKTRGQQVTLSCSPISGHRSVSWYQQTPGQGLQFLFEYFSETQRNKGNFPGRFSGRQFSNSRSEMNVSTLELGDSALYLCASSLTFGAQPGELFFGEGSRLTVL.

V is TRBV14 and J is TRBJ2-7, with 11 bases fitting TRBD1. CDR3 size: 14 residues. CDR1 is SGHDN and CDR2 is FVKESK in the germline V gene. Trimming removed 8 bases from V and 2 bases from J; junction bases left unmatched: 5. The CDR3 here is CASRGQGVTYEQYF. The CDR3 DNA sequence: TGTGCCAGCCGGGGACAGGGGGTTACCTACGAGCAGTACTTC. Based on the CDR3 plus reference TRBV14 and TRBJ2-7, the full variable domain is EAGVTQFPSHSVIEKGQTVTLRCDPISGHDNLYWYRRVMGKEIKFLLHFVKESKQDESGMPNNRFLAERTGGTYSTLKVQPAELEDSGVYFCASRGQGVTYEQYFGPGTRLTVT.

The chain combines TRBV9 with TRBJ2-5, with D perhaps TRBD1 (6 bases). The CDR3 extends over 16 amino acids. Deletions cut 4 bases from V and 1 base from J, with 17 bases between. CDR1 is SGDLS, CDR2 YYNGEE, per germline. CDR3 protein: CASSPGTIIFQETQYF. The CDR3 DNA is TGTGCCAGCAGCCCAGGGACAATCATCTTCCAAGAGACCCAGTACTTC.

V and J are TRBV9 and TRBJ1-1, with D possibly matching TRBD1 (5 bases). V was trimmed by 0 bases and J by 1 base, leaving 10 bases between them. The CDR3 is 15 residues long. From germline, CDR1 is SGDLS and CDR2 YYNGEE. The CDR3: CASSVDWGGNTEAFF. The CDR3 DNA sequence: TGTGCCAGCAGCGTAGACTGGGGGGGGAACACTGAAGCTTTCTTT.

The sample holds one count of this clone. The rearrangement joins TRBV15 to TRBJ2-7; D is perhaps TRBD2 (6 bases). The CDR3 is made up of 14 amino acids. Trimming stripped 1 base from V and 1 base from J, with 8 bases between. The germline V gene has CDR1 LNHNV and CDR2 YYDKDF (reference sequence). Here the CDR3 reads CATSRGGTSYEQYF. Written as DNA, the CDR3 is TGTGCCACCAGCAGAGGGGGGACTTCCTACGAGCAGTACTTC.